Detailed here is one T cell receptor (beta chain). This record belongs to a study of blood T cell repertoires in COVID-19. Study details: Italy, Spain and the United States were the sources of the convalescent and acute COVID-19 samples. Sources were T cells, B-cell-depleted T cells, or PBMCs; the material itself was cDNA or gDNA.

Repertoires were generated with immunoSEQ multiplex PCR, while TCRdb's copy carries only in-frame clones and drops some. The table has 290,000 or so clones, 87% seen once; the top ten hold about 2%. J lost 3 bases, V lost 3 bases, and 3 bases had no gene match. The CDR3 loop spans 13 amino acids. Germline loops: CDR1 SGHDT, CDR2 YYEEEE. The V gene is TRBV5-6, the J gene TRBJ2-7; the match to TRBD1 covers 7 bases. The sequence derives from a man aged 18 to 35 with active or convalescent COVID-19. Sequencing was done on a sample of peripheral blood. DNA for the CDR3: TGTGCCAGCAGCTATACAGGGGTCTACGAGCAGTACTTC. Its protein product is CASSYTGVYEQYF.